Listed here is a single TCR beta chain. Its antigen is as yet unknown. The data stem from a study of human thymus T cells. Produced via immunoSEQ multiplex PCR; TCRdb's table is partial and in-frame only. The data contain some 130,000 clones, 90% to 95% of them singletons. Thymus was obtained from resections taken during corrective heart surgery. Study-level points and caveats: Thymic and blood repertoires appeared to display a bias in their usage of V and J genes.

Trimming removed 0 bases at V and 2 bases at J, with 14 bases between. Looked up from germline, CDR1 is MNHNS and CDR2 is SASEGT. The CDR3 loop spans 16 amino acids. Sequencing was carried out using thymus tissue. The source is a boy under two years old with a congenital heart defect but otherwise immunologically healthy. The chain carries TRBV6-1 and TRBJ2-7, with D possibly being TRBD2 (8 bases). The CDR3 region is CASSEARGDRAYEQYF. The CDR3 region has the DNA TGTGCCAGCAGTGAAGCGCGGGGGGACAGAGCCTACGAGCAGTACTTC.